The T cell receptor beta chain under discussion was sequenced for a study of CD8 T cells in ankylosing spondylitis. Study findings and constraints: Some motif variants were previously reported in reactive arthritis synovial fluid and blood. Ankylosing spondylitis blood appeared to carry a characteristic TCR beta motif of seven to nine highly homologous variants. Significant enrichment of disease-linked clones was reportedly seen in matched ankylosing spondylitis synovial fluid.

The CDR3 totals 14 residues. Germline loops: CDR1 SGHTA, CDR2 FQGNSA. V was trimmed by 5 bases and J by 8 bases, leaving 18 bases between them. With regard to this clonotype: Its antigen is unidentified.

From the 5' RACE reads, TCRdb called clonotypes with MiXCR, one entry per CDR3 protein. The table lists more than 650,000 distinct CDR3 sequences, about an eighth of them singletons. This chain uses TRBV7-2 with TRBJ1-2; no firm D call. Sequencing was done on a sample of blood, either unsorted or a sorted T cell fraction (not recorded which). The clonotype was recovered from a male donor with ankylosing spondylitis. The DNA of the CDR3 is TGTGCCAGCAGCCCCCGACTCCCATCGGAAGGCTACACCTTC. Protein product: CASSPRLPSEGYTF. The full variable domain, rest sourced from reference TRBV7-2 and TRBJ1-2, is GAGVSQSPSNKVTEKGKDVELRCDPISGHTALYWYRQSLGQGLEFLIYFQGNSAPDKSGLPSDRFSAERTGGSVSTLTIQRTQQEDSAVYLCASSPRLPSEGYTFGSGTRLTVV.